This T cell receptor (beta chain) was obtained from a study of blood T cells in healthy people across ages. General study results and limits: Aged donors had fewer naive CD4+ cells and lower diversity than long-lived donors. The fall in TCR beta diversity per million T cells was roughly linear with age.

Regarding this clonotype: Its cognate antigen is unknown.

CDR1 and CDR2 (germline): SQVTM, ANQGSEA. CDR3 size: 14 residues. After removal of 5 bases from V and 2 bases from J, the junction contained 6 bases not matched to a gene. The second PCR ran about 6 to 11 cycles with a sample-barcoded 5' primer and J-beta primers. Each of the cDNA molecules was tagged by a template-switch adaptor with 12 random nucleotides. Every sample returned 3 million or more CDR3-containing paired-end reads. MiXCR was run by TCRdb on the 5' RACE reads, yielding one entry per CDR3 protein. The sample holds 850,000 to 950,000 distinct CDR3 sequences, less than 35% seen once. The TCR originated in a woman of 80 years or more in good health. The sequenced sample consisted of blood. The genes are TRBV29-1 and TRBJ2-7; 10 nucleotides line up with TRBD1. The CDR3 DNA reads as TGCAGCGTTTCCCGGGACAGGGGACCCTACGAGCAGTACTTC. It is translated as CSVSRDRGPYEQYF.